The clone carrying this T cell receptor beta chain showed up just a few times. Its antigen remains unidentified. The germline V gene has CDR1 SEHNR and CDR2 FQNEAQ (reference sequence). The ends were cut back, 2 bases at V and 0 bases at J, with 10 bases in the middle. This CDR3 spans 15 amino acids. This sample is part of a study of type 1 and type 2 diabetes patients. Amplification started from genomic DNA. The TCR beta CDR3 region was amplified using 30 forward and 13 reverse primers. One entry per CDR3 protein results from TCRdb running MiXCR on the multiplex PCR reads. The table includes 280,000 or so distinct CDR3 sequences, around 50% detected once. Findings of the study overall: Type 1 diabetes repertoires were significantly less diverse than type 2 diabetes ones.

This TCR was sampled from a man younger than 35 with type 2 diabetes. The source material was peripheral blood mononuclear cells (PBMCs). The V and J genes are TRBV7-9 and TRBJ1-1, with D perhaps TRBD1 (5 bases). CDR3 coding DNA: TGTGCCAGCAGCTTATCGACGGACATGAACACTGAAGCTTTCTTT. This encodes CASSLSTDMNTEAFF.